The rows below give T cell receptor beta chains drawn from one sample of a study of blood T cell repertoires in COVID-19. TCRdb's table, derived via immunoSEQ multiplex PCR, lists solely in-frame clones and lacks some. Among under 500,000 clones listed, about 90% were seen once. The sequenced sample was PBMCs or T cells enriched from blood (not recorded which). The receptors derive from a woman aged 18-30 years with acute COVID-19. The CDR3 runs from the conserved cysteine through the conserved F or W. D genes are given only for firm matches. Expanded clones get a size class; other rows say once, few or many, or leave the size out.

V gene,clone size,J gene,D gene,CDR3 DNA,CDR3 protein
TRBV12-5,few,TRBJ1-2,.,TGTGCTAGTGGAAACACCAACTATGGCTACACCTTC,CASGNTNYGYTF
TRBV4-2,.,TRBJ1-4,.,TGTGCCAGCAGCCAAGTGTCAGGAGGGAATGAAAAACTGTTTTTT,CASSQVSGGNEKLFF
TRBV7-9,.,TRBJ2-1,.,TGTGCCAGCAGCCCCGGTGGGCTACAGTTCTTC,CASSPGGLQFF
TRBV20-1,.,TRBJ2-7,.,TGCAGTGCTAGCCTGGAGCAGTACTTC,CSASLEQYF
TRBV27,.,TRBJ2-5,TRBD1,TGTGCCAGCACCGACAGGGCTGCGACCCAGTACTTC,CASTDRAATQYF
TRBV3-1/TRBV3-2,few,TRBJ2-2,TRBD1,TGTGCCAGCAGCCGAGTACAGGGGGCGGTAGGGTCTGCCGGGGAGCTGTTTTTT,CASSRVQGAVGSAGELFF
TRBV7-2,.,TRBJ2-1,.,TGTGCCAGCTCGGGGTTCTCAAGCTCCTACAATGAGCAGTTCTTC,CASSGFSSSYNEQFF
TRBV4-3,.,TRBJ2-1,.,TGCGCCAGCAGCCAAGTACGGGAGTCCTACAATGAGCAGTTCTTC,CASSQVRESYNEQFF
TRBV24-1,.,TRBJ2-1,TRBD1,TGTGCCACCAGTGACCCGGGACAGGTGGATGAGCAGTTCTTC,CATSDPGQVDEQFF
TRBV19,.,TRBJ2-7,.,TGTGCCAGTAGCCCCGTGGGAGAATTCTCCTACGAGCAGTACTTC,CASSPVGEFSYEQYF
TRBV28,.,TRBJ2-3,.,TGTGCCAGCAGTTTAAGAGCAGATACGCAGTATTTT,CASSLRADTQYF
TRBV3-1/TRBV3-2,.,TRBJ2-2,.,TGTGCCAGCAGCCAAAGGCAGGGTGCCGGGGAGCTGTTTTTT,CASSQRQGAGELFF
TRBV19,.,TRBJ2-1,.,TGTGCCAGTAGTATGTCGCAGGGGCGCAATGAGCAGTTCTTC,CASSMSQGRNEQFF
TRBV7-2,few,TRBJ2-1,TRBD2,TGTGCCAGCAGCTTAGAACCCGGGAGGAGGTCCTACAATGAGCAGTTCTTC,CASSLEPGRRSYNEQFF
TRBV11-2,.,TRBJ2-5,.,TGTGCCAGCAGCTTAGAGCCGGGTAGGACTAAGAAAAAAGAGACCCAGTACTTC,CASSLEPGRTKKKETQYF
TRBV11-2,once,TRBJ2-7,.,TGTGCCAGCAGCTTATATCAGGGGTCAGGCGAGCAGTACTTC,CASSLYQGSGEQYF
TRBV19,.,TRBJ1-2,.,TGTGCCAGTAAAGAAGCGTTTGATGGCTACACCTTC,CASKEAFDGYTF
TRBV18,.,TRBJ1-4,.,TGTGCCAGCTCACCGCTCGTGCAGGGCGTTTCTAATGAAAAACTGTTTTTT,CASSPLVQGVSNEKLFF
TRBV19,.,TRBJ1-3,.,TGTGCCAGTAGCGATATCGGGACTCCGTTATCGAGCTCTGGAAACACCATATATTTT,CASSDIGTPLSSSGNTIYF
TRBV2,.,TRBJ1-2,TRBD1,TGTGCCAGCAGTCAGGGGGTGGGTGGCTACACCTTC,CASSQGVGGYTF
TRBV27,once,TRBJ1-4,.,TGTGCCAGCAGGGGCAGGGGCGCGACTAATGAAAAACTGTTTTTT,CASRGRGATNEKLFF
TRBV2,once,TRBJ2-5,TRBD2,TGTGCCGGGGGGGTCTCGGAGACCCAGTACTTC,CAGGVSETQYF
TRBV2,.,TRBJ2-4,TRBD2,TGTGCCAGCAGGGGGACTAGCGCGGAAAACATTCAGTACTTC,CASRGTSAENIQYF
TRBV19,.,TRBJ1-1,.,TGTGCCAGTAGCCTCGGGCAGGGATTTCGGATGAACACTGAAGCTTTCTTT,CASSLGQGFRMNTEAFF
TRBV7-9,.,TRBJ1-2,.,TGTGCCAGCAGCTTAGTGGCGGGGGGCGGTGTCTATGGCTACACCTTC,CASSLVAGGGVYGYTF
TRBV2,.,TRBJ1-2,TRBD1,TGTGCCAGCAGTGGGCTGACAGGGTTTCCCACCTTTGGCTACACCTTC,CASSGLTGFPTFGYTF
TRBV7-9,.,TRBJ1-4,.,TGTGCCAGCAGCTCCGGGGGGCCAATTGAAAAACTGTTTTTT,CASSSGGPIEKLFF
TRBV6-6,.,TRBJ2-7,TRBD1,TGTGCCAGCAGTTACCGAACAGGGGGCATCTACGAGCAGTACTTC,CASSYRTGGIYEQYF
TRBV19,.,TRBJ2-3,.,TGTGCCAGTAGTATAACAACTGGTCCGGGGGATACAGATACGCAGTATTTT,CASSITTGPGDTDTQYF
TRBV10-2,.,TRBJ2-5,TRBD2,TGCGCCAGCAGTGTCGGGGGGGGCCTGCTGGAGACCCAGTACTTC,CASSVGGGLLETQYF
TRBV5-4,.,TRBJ2-1,.,TGTGCCAGCAGCTTGGCCGCTGGAGGTTCGTCCTTTAATGAGCAGTTCTTC,CASSLAAGGSSFNEQFF
TRBV25-1,.,TRBJ2-5,.,TGTGCCAGCAGTGACTATAGGGGCTTACAGGAGACCCAGTACTTC,CASSDYRGLQETQYF
TRBV6-6,.,TRBJ2-5,TRBD2,TGTGCCAGCTGTGGACTAGCGAACCTCCAAGAGACCCAGTACTTC,CASCGLANLQETQYF
TRBV6-5,.,TRBJ2-7,TRBD2,TGTGCCAGCAGTTCAGGGAGCGGGAGAGGCTACGAGCAGTACTTC,CASSSGSGRGYEQYF
TRBV9,.,TRBJ2-2,.,TGTGCCAGCAGCGTAGCAGGGTCTGGCATCGGGGAGCTGTTTTTT,CASSVAGSGIGELFF
TRBV4-1,.,TRBJ1-6,.,TGCGCCAGCAGCCAACAGGGGCGGAATTCACCCCTCCACTTT,CASSQQGRNSPLHF
TRBV9,.,TRBJ1-1,TRBD1,TGTGCCAGCAGCGTCGGGACAGCCAACACTGAAGCTTTCTTT,CASSVGTANTEAFF
TRBV2,.,TRBJ1-6,TRBD1,TGTGCCAGCAGGCAACCGGGACAGGGAAAACCCCTCCACTTT,CASRQPGQGKPLHF
TRBV30,once,TRBJ1-6,.,TGTGCCTGGAGCGACCAGGGTTCACCCCTCCACTTT,CAWSDQGSPLHF
TRBV5-5,.,TRBJ1-3,TRBD1,TGTGCCAGCAGCTTGGCCGGGACAGGGAACTCTGGAAACACCATATATTTT,CASSLAGTGNSGNTIYF
TRBV5-6,.,TRBJ2-5,.,TGTGCCAGCAGCTTGGTTGGGGACTTCCAAGAGACCCAGTACTTC,CASSLVGDFQETQYF
TRBV11-3,once,TRBJ2-7,TRBD1,TGTGCCAGCAGCTTAGGACCGGGACAGGGGGGAATCGGCGAGCAGTACTTC,CASSLGPGQGGIGEQYF
TRBV6-5,once,TRBJ2-7,.,TGTGCCAGCAGTCTCGGGATACATTCCTACGAGCAGTACTTC,CASSLGIHSYEQYF
TRBV21-1,.,TRBJ2-1,.,TGTGCCAGCAGCAACTTATTAACCGGCAGGAGGGATGAGCAGTTCTTC,CASSNLLTGRRDEQFF
TRBV11-2,.,TRBJ2-7,.,TGTGCCAGCAGCCAACCGCAGGGTCACGAGCAGTACTTC,CASSQPQGHEQYF
TRBV27,.,TRBJ2-7,.,TGTGCCAGCAGTTTAAGAGGCGGGACCGTAGGGCAGTACTTC,CASSLRGGTVGQYF
TRBV15,.,TRBJ2-2,TRBD1,TGTGCCACCAGCAGGGACAGGGGGGAAACCGGGGAGCTGTTTTTT,CATSRDRGETGELFF
TRBV5-1,.,TRBJ1-1,.,TGCGCCAGCAGCTTGTCGTGGGGCCGAAACACTGAAGCTTTCTTT,CASSLSWGRNTEAFF
TRBV15,.,TRBJ1-5,TRBD1,TGTGCCACCACCGACAGGGGCAGTCAGCCCCAGCATTTT,CATTDRGSQPQHF
TRBV13,.,TRBJ1-4,.,TGTGCCAGCAGCTTAAACAGAGAGCTGTTTTTT,CASSLNRELFF
TRBV4-1,.,TRBJ2-7,TRBD1,TGCGCCAGCAGCCAAAGAGCCCCCGGGACAGGGTTCGAGCAGTACTTC,CASSQRAPGTGFEQYF
TRBV28,.,TRBJ1-4,.,TGTGCCAGCAGTTTCAGGGCTACAACTAATGAAAAACTGTTTTTT,CASSFRATTNEKLFF
TRBV5-1,once,TRBJ1-6,TRBD1,TGCGCCAGCAGCTTGGACAGGGGGCAGAATTCACCCCTCCACTTT,CASSLDRGQNSPLHF
TRBV7-2,.,TRBJ2-3,.,TGTGCCAGCAGCTTAATCGAGGGAGATACGCAGTATTTT,CASSLIEGDTQYF
TRBV15,.,TRBJ2-1,.,TGTGCCACCAGCAGAGAATGGGCAGGGGCCATGGATGAGCAGTTCTTC,CATSREWAGAMDEQFF
TRBV5-4,.,TRBJ1-1,.,TGTGCCAGCAGCTTCCGACAACCCGGGAACACTGAAGCTTTCTTT,CASSFRQPGNTEAFF
TRBV6-6,few,TRBJ2-3,TRBD2,TGTGCCAGCAGTCAGACTAGCGGGGGGCCGGCTACCACAGATACGCAGTATTTT,CASSQTSGGPATTDTQYF